The source of this T cell receptor beta chain is a study of tumour-infiltrating T cells in Burkitt lymphoma. As for the study in general: This cohort included all epidemiological subtypes of Burkitt lymphoma. Overall and progression-free survival were predicted by productive clonality. General observations from the study: Many Burkitt lymphoma patients shared several public clonotypes.

Some clones are missing from TCRdb's copy, which holds only in-frame ones; the method was immunoSEQ multiplex PCR. The sample has tens of thousands of clones, around 30% seen once. Per the germline V gene, CDR1 is MNHNY and CDR2 is SVGAGI (reference sequence). The V end was cut by 2 bases, the J end by 12 bases, with 14 bases between. The CDR3 runs to 14 residues. This clone was counted only a few times. No antigen is known for it. This sequence originates from a human donor with Burkitt lymphoma. The genes are TRBV6-6 and TRBJ1-6, with a possible D match to TRBD1 (6 bases). The source material was tumor tissue. The CDR3 DNA reads TGTGCCAGCAGTTACGTGGGGGGCTGGGGACCCCTCCACTTT. As protein: CASSYVGGWGPLHF.